Many counts were recorded for the clone carrying this TCR beta chain. These data originate in a study of T cells of healthy individuals. TCRdb reprocessed the 5' RACE reads via MiXCR and lists one record per CDR3 protein. This sample has about 41,000 distinct CDR3 sequences; approximately 4.9% occur once, and the top ten carry under 10%. Trimming stripped 5 bases from V and 6 bases from J, with 8 bases between. Per germline, CDR1 SGHAT and CDR2 FQNNGV. The CDR3 covers 12 residues. The chain has TRBV11-2 and TRBJ1-3, with D hard to call. This clonotype originated in a human donor in good health. CDR3 sequence (DNA): TGTGCCAGCAGCCGATCGGTAAACACCATATATTTT. This translates into CASSRSVNTIYF. The complete variable domain, with remaining parts taken from reference TRBV11-2 and TRBJ1-3, reads EAGVAQSPRYKIIEKRQSVAFWCNPISGHATLYWYQQILGQGPKLLIQFQNNGVVDDSQLPKDRFSAERLKGVDSTLKIQPAKLEDSAVYLCASSRSVNTIYFGEGSWLTVV.